This T cell receptor beta chain stems from a study of T cell repertoires in cytomegalovirus infection. In this sample, this clonotype turned up a few times. Its antigen is unknown. TCRdb redid the calling of the reads with MiXCR, one entry per CDR3 protein. The table lists approximately 1,000,000 distinct CDR3 sequences, approximately 31% of them singletons. The V and J ends lost 1 base and 1 base, in that order; junction bases with no gene match: 8. Germline V gives CDR1 MNHEY, CDR2 SVGAGI. The CDR3 sequence is 18 residues long. The clonotype was recovered from a human donor in good health (CMV status not recorded). Some clones in this sample may be carry-over from other donors' samples. Material: cultured CD8+ T cells from PBMCs, obtained from culture after CMV antigen stimulation. This chain connects TRBV6-5 to TRBJ1-5, with TRBD1 identical over 9 bases. CDR3 amino acids: CASSYYGTGYHSNQPQHF. As DNA, the CDR3 is TGTGCCAGCAGTTACTACGGGACAGGGTATCACAGCAATCAGCCCCAGCATTTT.